This T cell receptor (beta chain) derives from a study of identifying expanded T cells in peripheral blood. The CDR3 is made up of 15 amino acids. Germline V gene sequence: CDR1 SGHRS, CDR2 YFSETQ. V lost 0 bases and J lost 4; bases outside the gene matches: 4. Study-level results: Differentially abundant clones: roughly 1.3 between replicates, around 16 at about two weeks, under 25 at four. Across healthy donors, higher total template counts meant significantly greater approximately two-week count variance.

The method was immunoSEQ multiplex PCR; TCRdb's version includes in-frame clones alone and lacks a portion of them. The top ten clones hold 4.5% to 6.5% of a sample with about 100,000 clones, 88% of them seen once. About this clone: Its antigen is not identified.

J is TRBJ1-2 and V is TRBV5-1; TRBD1 agrees at 9 bases. The sequence came from a person aged 18-70 years in good health. Input material: blood. The CDR3 sequence: CASSLGDRAFYGYTF. CDR3 nucleotide sequence: TGCGCCAGCAGCTTGGGGGACAGGGCCTTCTATGGCTACACCTTC.